The rows below give T cell receptor beta chains drawn from one sample of a study of blood T cell repertoires in COVID-19. Produced via immunoSEQ multiplex PCR; TCRdb's table is partial and in-frame only. Of some 350,000 clones listed, around 84% are singletons. Sequencing used peripheral blood. The receptor source for this set is a human donor in a cohort sampled during active COVID-19. CDR3s include the opening cysteine and the closing phenylalanine or tryptophan. The D gene is left open where the match is weak. Clone size appears in some rows only: once, few, many, or a class for an expanded clone.

j_call: TRBJ2-7; clone_size: NA; cdr3_length: 12; d_call: NA; v_call: TRBV5-1; cdr3_aa: CASSLDFQGQYF; cdr3_nt: TGCGCCAGCAGCTTGGATTTCCAGGGGCAGTACTTC
j_call: TRBJ2-5; clone_size: NA; cdr3_length: 15; d_call: NA; v_call: TRBV30; cdr3_aa: CAWSVRTALRETQYF; cdr3_nt: TGTGCCTGGAGTGTACGGACTGCCCTAAGAGAGACCCAGTACTTC
j_call: TRBJ2-7; clone_size: NA; cdr3_length: 15; d_call: NA; v_call: TRBV28; cdr3_aa: CASSFGQGYFDEQYF; cdr3_nt: TGTGCCAGCAGTTTTGGGCAGGGGTATTTCGACGAGCAGTACTTC
j_call: TRBJ2-3; clone_size: NA; cdr3_length: 15; d_call: TRBD2; v_call: TRBV13; cdr3_aa: CASSLRRGATDTQYF; cdr3_nt: TGTGCCAGCAGCTTAAGGCGGGGGGCCACAGATACGCAGTATTTT
j_call: TRBJ1-2; clone_size: few; cdr3_length: 14; d_call: NA; v_call: TRBV4-1; cdr3_aa: CASSQESQSSGYTF; cdr3_nt: TGCGCCAGCAGCCAAGAAAGTCAATCGAGTGGCTACACCTTC
j_call: TRBJ2-1; clone_size: NA; cdr3_length: 13; d_call: TRBD2; v_call: TRBV19; cdr3_aa: CASKQREYNEQFF; cdr3_nt: TGTGCCAGTAAACAGCGGGAGTACAATGAGCAGTTCTTC
j_call: TRBJ1-4; clone_size: NA; cdr3_length: 15; d_call: TRBD1; v_call: TRBV5-4; cdr3_aa: CASSLDVQGDEKLFF; cdr3_nt: TGTGCCAGCAGCTTGGATGTCCAGGGGGATGAAAAACTGTTTTTT
j_call: TRBJ2-3; clone_size: NA; cdr3_length: 14; d_call: NA; v_call: TRBV18; cdr3_aa: CASSHGQIPDTQYF; cdr3_nt: TGTGCCAGCTCACACGGACAGATCCCAGATACGCAGTATTTT
j_call: TRBJ2-3; clone_size: NA; cdr3_length: 14; d_call: TRBD2; v_call: TRBV3-1/TRBV3-2; cdr3_aa: CATQLAGTADTQYF; cdr3_nt: TGTGCCACCCAACTAGCGGGGACGGCCGATACGCAGTATTTT
j_call: TRBJ1-2; clone_size: once; cdr3_length: 13; d_call: NA; v_call: TRBV2; cdr3_aa: CASSENRAYGYTF; cdr3_nt: TGTGCCAGCAGTGAGAACAGGGCCTATGGCTACACCTTC
j_call: TRBJ2-2; clone_size: NA; cdr3_length: 14; d_call: TRBD1; v_call: TRBV7-3; cdr3_aa: CASSSGTASGELFF; cdr3_nt: TGTGCCAGCAGCTCGGGGACAGCCTCCGGGGAGCTGTTTTTT
j_call: TRBJ1-5; clone_size: NA; cdr3_length: 19; d_call: TRBD1; v_call: TRBV19; cdr3_aa: CASSTGQGALLLSNQPQHF; cdr3_nt: TGTGCCAGTAGTACCGGTCAGGGGGCGCTTCTTCTGAGCAATCAGCCCCAGCATTTT
j_call: TRBJ2-2; clone_size: NA; cdr3_length: 14; d_call: NA; v_call: TRBV28; cdr3_aa: CASFRGANTGELFF; cdr3_nt: TGTGCCAGCTTCAGAGGAGCGAACACCGGGGAGCTGTTTTTT
j_call: TRBJ2-1; clone_size: NA; cdr3_length: 16; d_call: TRBD1; v_call: TRBV5-1; cdr3_aa: CASSFRTGTGGDEQFF; cdr3_nt: TGCGCCAGCAGCTTCAGGACCGGGACAGGGGGGGATGAGCAGTTCTTC
j_call: TRBJ2-7; clone_size: NA; cdr3_length: 12; d_call: NA; v_call: TRBV2; cdr3_aa: CASSGQVYEQYF; cdr3_nt: TGTGCCAGCAGTGGACAGGTCTACGAGCAGTACTTC
j_call: TRBJ1-1; clone_size: NA; cdr3_length: 13; d_call: TRBD1; v_call: TRBV14; cdr3_aa: CASSQGTGGEAFF; cdr3_nt: TGTGCCAGCAGCCAAGGGACAGGGGGCGAAGCTTTCTTT
j_call: TRBJ2-3; clone_size: NA; cdr3_length: 12; d_call: TRBD2; v_call: TRBV7-3; cdr3_aa: CASSFSGGPQYF; cdr3_nt: TGTGCCAGCAGCTTTAGCGGGGGGCCCCAGTATTTT
j_call: TRBJ2-5; clone_size: NA; cdr3_length: 16; d_call: TRBD2; v_call: TRBV3-1/TRBV3-2; cdr3_aa: CASSPASGSPLETQYF; cdr3_nt: TGTGCCAGCAGCCCGGCTAGCGGGAGTCCCCTAGAGACCCAGTACTTC
j_call: TRBJ1-6; clone_size: few; cdr3_length: 14; d_call: NA; v_call: TRBV30; cdr3_aa: CACTAIFYNSPLHF; cdr3_nt: TGTGCCTGCACAGCCATTTTTTATAATTCACCCCTCCACTTT
j_call: TRBJ2-2; clone_size: NA; cdr3_length: 19; d_call: TRBD2; v_call: TRBV7-9; cdr3_aa: CASSVRLAGEEENTGELFF; cdr3_nt: TGTGCCAGCAGCGTAAGACTAGCGGGAGAGGAGGAGAACACCGGGGAGCTGTTTTTT
j_call: TRBJ2-4; clone_size: NA; cdr3_length: 14; d_call: TRBD1; v_call: TRBV3-1/TRBV3-2; cdr3_aa: CASSQGTGGSIQYF; cdr3_nt: TGTGCCAGCAGCCAGGGGACAGGAGGAAGCATTCAGTACTTC
j_call: TRBJ2-2; clone_size: NA; cdr3_length: 17; d_call: NA; v_call: TRBV28; cdr3_aa: CASSPPEGATDTGELFF; cdr3_nt: TGTGCCAGCAGTCCCCCGGAGGGGGCTACGGACACCGGGGAGCTGTTTTTT
j_call: TRBJ2-1; clone_size: NA; cdr3_length: 17; d_call: TRBD2; v_call: TRBV19; cdr3_aa: CASRGLAGARSYNEQFF; cdr3_nt: TGTGCCAGCCGCGGACTAGCGGGAGCCCGATCCTACAATGAGCAGTTCTTC
j_call: TRBJ2-3; clone_size: NA; cdr3_length: 16; d_call: TRBD1; v_call: TRBV24-1; cdr3_aa: CATSDLTGVGADTQYF; cdr3_nt: TGTGCCACCAGTGACCTGACAGGGGTGGGGGCAGATACGCAGTATTTT
j_call: TRBJ2-1; clone_size: NA; cdr3_length: 15; d_call: TRBD2; v_call: TRBV2; cdr3_aa: CASSPAGESLNEQFF; cdr3_nt: TGTGCCAGCTCACCCGCGGGGGAGAGCTTAAATGAGCAGTTCTTC
j_call: TRBJ1-2; clone_size: NA; cdr3_length: 14; d_call: NA; v_call: TRBV6-5; cdr3_aa: CASYGPGDFYGYTF; cdr3_nt: TGTGCCAGCTACGGTCCCGGCGACTTTTATGGCTACACCTTC
j_call: TRBJ2-7; clone_size: NA; cdr3_length: 16; d_call: NA; v_call: TRBV11-3; cdr3_aa: CASSHRRDGLGGEQYF; cdr3_nt: TGTGCCAGCAGCCACCGTCGGGACGGCCTTGGGGGGGAGCAGTACTTC
j_call: TRBJ2-7; clone_size: NA; cdr3_length: 14; d_call: TRBD1; v_call: TRBV6-1; cdr3_aa: CASSGATGGYEQYF; cdr3_nt: TGTGCCAGCAGTGGAGCGACAGGGGGCTACGAGCAGTACTTC
j_call: TRBJ1-2; clone_size: NA; cdr3_length: 14; d_call: NA; v_call: TRBV28; cdr3_aa: CASSAGTLMDGYTF; cdr3_nt: TGTGCCAGCAGCGCCGGGACTCTCATGGATGGCTACACCTTC
j_call: TRBJ1-2; clone_size: NA; cdr3_length: 14; d_call: NA; v_call: TRBV4-2; cdr3_aa: CASSQSDRAHGYTF; cdr3_nt: TGTGCCAGCAGCCAGTCCGACAGAGCTCATGGCTACACCTTC
j_call: TRBJ2-1; clone_size: NA; cdr3_length: 16; d_call: NA; v_call: TRBV18; cdr3_aa: CASSPSAGGTYNEQFF; cdr3_nt: TGTGCCAGCTCACCCTCAGCGGGTGGGACCTACAATGAGCAGTTCTTC
j_call: TRBJ2-4; clone_size: NA; cdr3_length: 17; d_call: NA; v_call: TRBV1; cdr3_aa: CTSSHLGDREDKNIQYF; cdr3_nt: TGCACCAGCAGCCATTTGGGGGACAGGGAAGACAAAAACATTCAGTACTTC
j_call: TRBJ2-3; clone_size: NA; cdr3_length: 16; d_call: TRBD1; v_call: TRBV6-4; cdr3_aa: CASSDSGSGGSDTQYF; cdr3_nt: TGTGCCAGCAGTGACTCGGGGTCAGGGGGCTCAGATACGCAGTATTTT
j_call: TRBJ2-1; clone_size: NA; cdr3_length: 15; d_call: TRBD2; v_call: TRBV7-3; cdr3_aa: CASSSGTSASNEQFF; cdr3_nt: TGTGCCAGCAGCTCCGGGACTAGCGCTAGCAATGAGCAGTTCTTC
j_call: TRBJ2-5; clone_size: NA; cdr3_length: 14; d_call: NA; v_call: TRBV10-3; cdr3_aa: CAIKGETAQETQYF; cdr3_nt: TGTGCCATCAAGGGGGAGACAGCCCAAGAGACCCAGTACTTC
j_call: TRBJ2-5; clone_size: NA; cdr3_length: 14; d_call: NA; v_call: TRBV5-1; cdr3_aa: CASSFGRGLETQYF; cdr3_nt: TGCGCCAGCAGCTTTGGGAGGGGGTTAGAGACCCAGTACTTC
j_call: TRBJ2-5; clone_size: NA; cdr3_length: 16; d_call: NA; v_call: TRBV7-2; cdr3_aa: CASSFRTRGFQETQYF; cdr3_nt: TGTGCCAGCAGCTTCCGAACTAGAGGATTCCAGGAGACCCAGTACTTC
j_call: TRBJ2-1; clone_size: NA; cdr3_length: 16; d_call: TRBD2; v_call: TRBV5-1; cdr3_aa: CASSPTLAGGYNEQFF; cdr3_nt: TGCGCCAGCAGCCCCACTCTAGCGGGAGGCTACAATGAGCAGTTCTTC
j_call: TRBJ2-7; clone_size: NA; cdr3_length: 13; d_call: NA; v_call: TRBV7-9; cdr3_aa: CASSHGSAYEQYF; cdr3_nt: TGTGCCAGCAGCCACGGGTCCGCTTACGAGCAGTACTTC
j_call: TRBJ1-1; clone_size: few; cdr3_length: 14; d_call: NA; v_call: TRBV5-5; cdr3_aa: CASSLRRMNTEAFF; cdr3_nt: TGTGCCAGCAGCTTGAGGCGGATGAACACTGAAGCTTTCTTT
j_call: TRBJ1-4; clone_size: few; cdr3_length: 15; d_call: NA; v_call: TRBV18; cdr3_aa: CASSPPGATNEKLFF; cdr3_nt: TGTGCCAGCTCACCCCCCGGGGCAACTAATGAAAAACTGTTTTTT
j_call: TRBJ2-2; clone_size: NA; cdr3_length: 16; d_call: TRBD2; v_call: TRBV6-4; cdr3_aa: CASSPDRDYGTGELFF; cdr3_nt: TGTGCCAGCAGCCCCGACCGGGACTACGGCACCGGGGAGCTGTTTTTT
j_call: TRBJ1-5; clone_size: NA; cdr3_length: 15; d_call: TRBD1; v_call: TRBV7-9; cdr3_aa: CASSLASGGDQPQHF; cdr3_nt: TGTGCCAGCAGCTTAGCATCAGGGGGCGATCAGCCCCAGCATTTT
j_call: TRBJ2-2; clone_size: many; cdr3_length: 19; d_call: NA; v_call: TRBV5-6; cdr3_aa: CASSAVSQGMSAFTGELFF; cdr3_nt: TGTGCCAGCAGCGCGGTCTCCCAAGGTATGAGTGCGTTCACCGGGGAGCTGTTTTTT